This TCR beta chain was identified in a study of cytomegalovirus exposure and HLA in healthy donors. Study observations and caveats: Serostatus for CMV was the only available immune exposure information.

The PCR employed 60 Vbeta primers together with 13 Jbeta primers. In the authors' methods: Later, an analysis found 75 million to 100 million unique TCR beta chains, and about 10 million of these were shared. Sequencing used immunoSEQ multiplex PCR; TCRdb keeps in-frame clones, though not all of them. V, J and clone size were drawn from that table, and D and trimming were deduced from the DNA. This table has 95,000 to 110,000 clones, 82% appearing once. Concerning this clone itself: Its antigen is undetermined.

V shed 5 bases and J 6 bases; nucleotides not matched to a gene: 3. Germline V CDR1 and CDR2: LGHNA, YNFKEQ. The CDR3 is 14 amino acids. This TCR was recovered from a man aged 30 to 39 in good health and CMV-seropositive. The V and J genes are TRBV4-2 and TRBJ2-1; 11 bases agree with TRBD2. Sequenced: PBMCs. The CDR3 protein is CASSLAGGANEQFF. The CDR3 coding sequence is TGTGCCAGCAGCTTAGCGGGGGGGGCCAATGAGCAGTTCTTC.